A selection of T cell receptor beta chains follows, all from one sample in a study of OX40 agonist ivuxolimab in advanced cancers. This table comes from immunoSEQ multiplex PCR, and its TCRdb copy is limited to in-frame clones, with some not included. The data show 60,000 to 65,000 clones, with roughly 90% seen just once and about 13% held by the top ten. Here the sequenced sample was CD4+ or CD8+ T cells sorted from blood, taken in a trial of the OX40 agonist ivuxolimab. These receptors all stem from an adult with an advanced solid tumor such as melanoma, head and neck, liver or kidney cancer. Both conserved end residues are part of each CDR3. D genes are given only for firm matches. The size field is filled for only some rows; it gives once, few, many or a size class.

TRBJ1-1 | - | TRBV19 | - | CASRKLSNTEAFF | TGTGCCAGTAGGAAGCTTTCGAACACTGAAGCTTTCTTT
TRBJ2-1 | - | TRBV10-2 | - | CASSETQGSFYEQFF | TGCGCCAGCAGTGAGACCCAGGGTAGTTTCTATGAGCAGTTCTTC
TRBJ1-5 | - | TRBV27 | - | CASSLSIQNSNQPQHF | TGTGCCAGCAGTTTATCGATCCAAAATAGCAATCAGCCCCAGCATTTT
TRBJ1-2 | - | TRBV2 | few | CASKEPDSYYGYTF | TGTGCCAGCAAGGAGCCCGACAGTTACTATGGCTACACCTTC
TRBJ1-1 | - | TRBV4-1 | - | CASSKVKNTEAFF | TGCGCCAGCAGCAAAGTGAAGAACACTGAAGCTTTCTTT
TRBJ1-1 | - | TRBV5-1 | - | CASSFPNTEAFF | TGCGCCAGCAGCTTCCCGAACACTGAAGCTTTCTTT
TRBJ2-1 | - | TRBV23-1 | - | CASSRPRLAFTYNEQFF | TGCGCCAGCAGTCGCCCCAGGCTAGCGTTTACCTACAATGAGCAGTTCTTC
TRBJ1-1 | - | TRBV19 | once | CASSTDDPNTEAFF | TGTGCCAGTAGTACAGATGACCCGAACACTGAAGCTTTCTTT
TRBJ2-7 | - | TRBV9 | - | CASSVGYEQYF | TGTGCCAGCAGCGTAGGTTACGAGCAGTACTTC
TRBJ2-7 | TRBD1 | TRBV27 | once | CASSYRDSPYEQYF | TGTGCCAGCAGTTACCGGGACAGTCCCTACGAGCAGTACTTC
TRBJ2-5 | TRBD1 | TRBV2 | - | CASRTPGQGLGRLQTQYF | TGTGCCAGCAGAACCCCGGGACAGGGGTTAGGCCGACTGCAGACCCAGTACTTC
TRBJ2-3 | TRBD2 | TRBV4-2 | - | CASSQFAGGTDTQYF | TGTGCCAGCAGCCAATTTGCGGGGGGCACAGATACGCAGTATTTT
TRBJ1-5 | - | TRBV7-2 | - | CASSLGLNSNQPQHF | TGTGCCAGCAGCTTAGGACTTAATAGCAATCAGCCCCAGCATTTT
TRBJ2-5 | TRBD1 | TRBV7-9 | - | CASSLRQGARETQYF | TGTGCCAGCAGCTTGCGACAGGGGGCGAGGGAGACCCAGTACTTC
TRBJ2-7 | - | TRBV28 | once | CASSLGASVPYEQYF | TGTGCCAGCAGTTTAGGGGCTAGCGTTCCCTACGAGCAGTACTTC
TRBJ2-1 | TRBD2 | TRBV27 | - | CASSSRTSGSYEQFF | TGTGCCAGCAGTTCACGGACTAGCGGGAGCTATGAGCAGTTCTTC
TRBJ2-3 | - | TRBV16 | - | CASSQSALDTQYF | TGTGCCAGCAGCCAATCAGCGTTGGATACGCAGTATTTT
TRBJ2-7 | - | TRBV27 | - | CASSGPYEQYF | TGTGCCAGCAGTGGTCCCTACGAGCAGTACTTC
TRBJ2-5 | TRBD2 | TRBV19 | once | CASSIRTSGTETQYF | TGTGCCAGTAGTATTCGGACTAGCGGGACGGAGACCCAGTACTTC
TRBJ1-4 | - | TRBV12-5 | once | CASGLVGREREKLFF | TGTGCTAGTGGTTTGGTAGGCAGGGAAAGGGAAAAACTGTTTTTT
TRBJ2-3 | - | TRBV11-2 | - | CASSSEDSTDTQYF | TGTGCCAGCAGCTCGGAGGACAGCACAGATACGCAGTATTTT
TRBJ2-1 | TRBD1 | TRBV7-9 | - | CASSSGQGMSNEQFF | TGTGCCAGCAGCTCGGGACAGGGTATGTCCAATGAGCAGTTCTTC
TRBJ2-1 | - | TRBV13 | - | CASSLGALGSSYNEQFF | TGTGCCAGCAGCTTGGGGGCCCTGGGGAGCTCCTACAATGAGCAGTTCTTC
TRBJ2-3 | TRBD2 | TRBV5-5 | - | CASSLGTSGTDTQYF | TGTGCCAGCAGCTTGGGGACTAGCGGCACAGATACGCAGTATTTT
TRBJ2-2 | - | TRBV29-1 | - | CSVGLENTGELFF | TGCAGCGTGGGGTTGGAGAACACCGGGGAGCTGTTTTTT
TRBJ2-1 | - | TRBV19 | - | CASSIGFNEQFF | TGTGCCAGTAGTATTGGGTTCAATGAGCAGTTCTTC
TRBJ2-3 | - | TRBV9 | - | CASNKAADTQYF | TGTGCCAGCAACAAAGCGGCAGATACGCAGTATTTT
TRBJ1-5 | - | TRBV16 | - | CASSQSHRGNQPQHF | TGTGCCAGCAGCCAATCCCACAGGGGCAATCAGCCCCAGCATTTT
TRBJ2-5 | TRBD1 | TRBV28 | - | CASNDRGLETQYF | TGTGCCAGCAATGACAGGGGGCTGGAGACCCAGTACTTC
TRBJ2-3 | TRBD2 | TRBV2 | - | CASFHGAGGPSDTQYF | TGTGCCAGCTTCCACGGGGCGGGAGGGCCCTCAGATACGCAGTATTTT
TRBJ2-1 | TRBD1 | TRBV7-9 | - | CASSPPGQAGEQFF | TGTGCCAGCAGTCCCCCGGGACAGGCCGGTGAGCAGTTCTTC
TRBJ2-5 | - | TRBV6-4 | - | CASTPVALLSGTTWETQYF | TGTGCCAGCACCCCTGTTGCGTTGCTTAGCGGCACTACATGGGAGACCCAGTACTTC
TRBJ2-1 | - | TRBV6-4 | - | CASSDSGGSNEQFF | TGTGCCAGCAGTGACTCTGGGGGAAGTAATGAGCAGTTCTTC
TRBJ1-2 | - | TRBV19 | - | CASSIVGGLDGYTF | TGTGCCAGTAGTATAGTTGGAGGGCTAGATGGCTACACCTTC
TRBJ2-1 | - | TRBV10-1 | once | CASSLSGSGPESSYNEQFF | TGCGCCAGCAGTTTATCTGGTTCCGGTCCCGAGAGCTCCTACAATGAGCAGTTCTTC
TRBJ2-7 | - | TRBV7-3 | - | CASSLTYEQYF | TGTGCCAGCAGCCTAACCTACGAGCAGTACTTC
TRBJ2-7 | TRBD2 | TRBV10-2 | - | CASSPGLDIYEQYF | TGCGCCAGCAGTCCGGGACTAGACATATACGAGCAGTACTTC
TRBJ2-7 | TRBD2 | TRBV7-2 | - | CASSLTSAVSYEQYF | TGTGCCAGCAGCCTTACTAGCGCCGTCTCCTACGAGCAGTACTTC
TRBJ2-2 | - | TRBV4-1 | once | CASSPGQPGNTGELFF | TGCGCCAGCAGCCCCGGACAACCGGGGAACACCGGGGAGCTGTTTTTT
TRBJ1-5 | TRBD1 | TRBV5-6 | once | CASSFGTGNQPQHF | TGTGCCAGCAGCTTTGGGACAGGCAATCAGCCCCAGCATTTT
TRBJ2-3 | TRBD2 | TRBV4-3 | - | CASSPGTSETDTQYF | TGCGCCAGCAGCCCCGGGACTAGCGAGACAGATACGCAGTATTTT
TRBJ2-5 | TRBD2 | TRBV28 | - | CASSSTGGDETQYF | TGTGCCAGCAGTTCTACCGGGGGGGACGAGACCCAGTACTTC
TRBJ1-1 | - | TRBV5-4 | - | CASSLEVGTGSEAFF | TGTGCCAGCAGCTTGGAGGTCGGGACCGGGTCTGAAGCTTTCTTT
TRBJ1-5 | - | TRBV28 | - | CASSFAGSWPQHF | TGTGCCAGCAGTTTTGCTGGGTCCTGGCCCCAGCATTTT
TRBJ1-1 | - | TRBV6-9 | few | CASTGIGAEAFF | TGTGCCAGCACAGGGATAGGTGCTGAAGCTTTCTTT
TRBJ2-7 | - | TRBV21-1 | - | CASKDALVYVQYF | TGTGCCAGCAAAGATGCCCTGGTATACGTCCAGTACTTC
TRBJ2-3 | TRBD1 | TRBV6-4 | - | CASGTGATDTQYF | TGTGCCAGCGGGACAGGGGCCACAGATACGCAGTATTTT
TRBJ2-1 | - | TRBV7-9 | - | CASSLESGNEQFF | TGTGCCAGCAGCTTAGAGAGTGGCAATGAGCAGTTCTTC
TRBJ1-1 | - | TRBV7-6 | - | CASSFGQSTEAFF | TGTGCCAGCAGCTTCGGGCAGAGCACTGAAGCTTTCTTT
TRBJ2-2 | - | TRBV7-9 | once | CASSPTTEAGTGELFF | TGTGCCAGCAGCCCCACCACGGAGGCGGGCACCGGGGAGCTGTTTTTT
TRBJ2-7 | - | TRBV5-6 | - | CASSLSRSEQYF | TGTGCCAGCAGCTTGAGCCGCTCCGAGCAGTACTTC
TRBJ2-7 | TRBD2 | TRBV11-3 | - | CASSPNSGTVYEQYF | TGTGCCAGCAGCCCCAATAGCGGGACTGTCTACGAGCAGTACTTC
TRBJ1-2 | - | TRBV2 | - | CASSEVGDGYTF | TGTGCCAGCAGTGAAGTCGGGGATGGCTACACCTTC
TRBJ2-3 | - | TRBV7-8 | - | CASSPHYLGTDTQYF | TGTGCCAGCAGCCCCCACTATCTTGGCACAGATACGCAGTATTTT
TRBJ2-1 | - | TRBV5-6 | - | CASSGWGLMGVFNEQFF | TGTGCCAGCAGCGGGTGGGGGTTGATGGGAGTGTTTAATGAGCAGTTCTTC